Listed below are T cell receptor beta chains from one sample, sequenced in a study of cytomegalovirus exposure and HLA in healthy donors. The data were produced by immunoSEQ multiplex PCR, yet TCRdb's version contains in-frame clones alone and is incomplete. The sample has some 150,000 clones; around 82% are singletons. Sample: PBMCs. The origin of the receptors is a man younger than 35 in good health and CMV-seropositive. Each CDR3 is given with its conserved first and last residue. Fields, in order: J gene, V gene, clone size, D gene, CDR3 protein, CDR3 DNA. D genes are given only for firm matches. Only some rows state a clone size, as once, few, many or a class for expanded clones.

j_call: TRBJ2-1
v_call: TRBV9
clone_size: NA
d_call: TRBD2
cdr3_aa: CASSVVGAGGGNEQFF
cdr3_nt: TGTGCCAGCAGCGTAGTTGGAGCGGGAGGTGGCAATGAGCAGTTCTTC

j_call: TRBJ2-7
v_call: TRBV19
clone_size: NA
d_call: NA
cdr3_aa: CASSIGQHYEQYF
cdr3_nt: TGTGCCAGTAGTATCGGACAGCACTACGAGCAGTACTTC

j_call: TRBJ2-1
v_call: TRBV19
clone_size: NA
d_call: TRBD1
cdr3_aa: CASSRDRSNLNYNEQFF
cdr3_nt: TGTGCCAGTAGTAGGGACAGGTCTAACCTGAATTACAATGAGCAGTTCTTC

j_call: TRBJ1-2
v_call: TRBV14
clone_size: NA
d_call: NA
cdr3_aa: CASSQGYPGNYGYTF
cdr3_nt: TGTGCCAGCAGCCAAGGGTATCCGGGGAACTATGGCTACACCTTC

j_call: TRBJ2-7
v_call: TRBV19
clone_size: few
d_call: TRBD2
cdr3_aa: CASSRLAGDYEQYF
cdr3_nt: TGTGCCAGTAGTCGACTAGCGGGAGACTACGAGCAGTACTTC

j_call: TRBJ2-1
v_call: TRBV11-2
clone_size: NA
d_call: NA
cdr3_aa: CASSLDPRVNEQFF
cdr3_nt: TGTGCCAGCAGCTTAGATCCCAGGGTAAATGAGCAGTTCTTC

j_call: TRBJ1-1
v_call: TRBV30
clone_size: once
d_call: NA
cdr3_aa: CAWVDSRGTEAFF
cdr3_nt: TGTGCCTGGGTGGACTCAAGAGGGACTGAAGCTTTCTTT

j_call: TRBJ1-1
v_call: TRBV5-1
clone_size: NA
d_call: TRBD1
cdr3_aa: CASSRGTENTEAFF
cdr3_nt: TGCGCCAGCAGCAGGGGGACAGAGAACACTGAAGCTTTCTTT

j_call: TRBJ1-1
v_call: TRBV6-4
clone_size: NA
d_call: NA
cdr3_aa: CASSDSWNTEAFF
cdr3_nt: TGTGCCAGCAGTGACTCCTGGAACACTGAAGCTTTCTTT

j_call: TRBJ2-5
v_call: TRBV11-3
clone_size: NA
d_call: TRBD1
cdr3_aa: CASSPGTGVRETQYF
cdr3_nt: TGTGCCAGCAGCCCGGGGACAGGGGTACGAGAGACCCAGTACTTC

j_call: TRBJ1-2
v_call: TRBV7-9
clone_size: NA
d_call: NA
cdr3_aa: CASSLEQGGNYGYTF
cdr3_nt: TGTGCCAGCAGCTTAGAACAAGGAGGAAACTATGGCTACACCTTC

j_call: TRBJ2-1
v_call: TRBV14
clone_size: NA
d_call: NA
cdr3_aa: CASSQGAGFYNEQFF
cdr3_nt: TGTGCCAGCAGCCAAGGGGCGGGTTTCTACAATGAGCAGTTCTTC

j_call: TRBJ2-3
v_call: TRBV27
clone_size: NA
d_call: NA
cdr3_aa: CASSLSLGGRGTDTQYF
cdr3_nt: TGTGCCAGCAGTTTAAGTCTTGGCGGAAGAGGCACAGATACGCAGTATTTT

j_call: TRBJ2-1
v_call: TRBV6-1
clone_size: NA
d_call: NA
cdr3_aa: CASSERRAGDEQFF
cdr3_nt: TGTGCCAGCAGTGAGCGGAGGGCTGGCGATGAGCAGTTCTTC

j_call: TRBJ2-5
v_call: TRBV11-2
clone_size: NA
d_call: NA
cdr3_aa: CASSSLRDQYF
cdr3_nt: TGTGCCAGCAGCTCCCTTCGGGACCAGTACTTC

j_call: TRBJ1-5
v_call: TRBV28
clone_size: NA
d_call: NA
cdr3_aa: CASSLGTGNQPQHF
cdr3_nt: TGTGCCAGCAGCCTCGGAACAGGTAATCAGCCCCAGCATTTT

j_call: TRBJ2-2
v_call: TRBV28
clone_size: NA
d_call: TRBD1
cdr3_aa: CASRLGQGWTGELFF
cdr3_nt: TGTGCCAGCAGGTTGGGACAGGGATGGACCGGGGAGCTGTTTTTT

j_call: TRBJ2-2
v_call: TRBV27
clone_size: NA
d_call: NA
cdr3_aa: CASSFRREPVNTGELFF
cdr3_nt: TGTGCCAGCAGTTTCAGGCGGGAACCGGTGAACACCGGGGAGCTGTTTTTT

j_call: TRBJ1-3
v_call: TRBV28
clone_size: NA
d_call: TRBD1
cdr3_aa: CASSFPGGTGNTIYF
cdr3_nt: TGTGCCAGCAGTTTCCCAGGGGGTACTGGAAACACCATATATTTT

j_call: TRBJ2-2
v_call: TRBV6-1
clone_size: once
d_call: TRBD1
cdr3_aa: CASKNRGGTGELFF
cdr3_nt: TGTGCCAGCAAAAACAGGGGTGGGACCGGGGAGCTGTTTTTT

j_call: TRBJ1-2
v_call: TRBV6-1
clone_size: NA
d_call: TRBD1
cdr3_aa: CASSEGPDRPQRGYTF
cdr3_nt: TGTGCCAGCAGTGAAGGCCCGGACAGGCCCCAACGGGGCTACACCTTC

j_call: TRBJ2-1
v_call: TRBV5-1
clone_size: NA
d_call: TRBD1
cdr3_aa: CASSLTGQGINEQFF
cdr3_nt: TGCGCCAGCAGCTTGACGGGACAGGGGATCAATGAGCAGTTCTTC

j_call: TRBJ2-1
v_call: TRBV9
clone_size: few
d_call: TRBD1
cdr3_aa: CASSVQDRGGYEQFF
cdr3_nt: TGTGCCAGCAGCGTACAGGACAGGGGCGGGTATGAGCAGTTCTTC

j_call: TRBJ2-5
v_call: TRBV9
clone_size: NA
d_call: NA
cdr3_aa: CASSVGGRGAETQYF
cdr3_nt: TGTGCCAGCAGCGTAGGGGGGCGAGGGGCAGAGACCCAGTACTTC

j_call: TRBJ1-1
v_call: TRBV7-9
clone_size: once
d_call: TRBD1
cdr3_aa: CASSSWTGHLNTEAFF
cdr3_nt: TGTGCCAGCAGCTCTTGGACAGGGCACTTGAACACTGAAGCTTTCTTT

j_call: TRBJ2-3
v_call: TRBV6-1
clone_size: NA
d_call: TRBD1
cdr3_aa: CASRNRGFGTDTQYF
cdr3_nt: TGTGCCAGCAGGAACAGGGGGTTTGGAACAGATACGCAGTATTTT

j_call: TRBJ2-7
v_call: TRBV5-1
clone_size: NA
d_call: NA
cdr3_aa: CASNFYTSPSYEQYF
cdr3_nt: TGCGCCAGCAATTTTTACACCTCTCCCAGCTACGAGCAGTACTTC

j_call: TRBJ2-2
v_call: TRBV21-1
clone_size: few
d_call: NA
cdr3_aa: CASPRTANTGELFF
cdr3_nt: TGTGCCAGCCCACGGACAGCGAACACCGGGGAGCTGTTTTTT

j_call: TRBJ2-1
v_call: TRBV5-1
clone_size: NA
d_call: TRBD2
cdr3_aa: CASSWGLAGVTNEQFF
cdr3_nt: TGCGCCAGCAGCTGGGGACTAGCGGGAGTTACAAATGAGCAGTTCTTC

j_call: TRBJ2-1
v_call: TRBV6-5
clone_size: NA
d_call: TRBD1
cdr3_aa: CASSLDRSSYNEQFF
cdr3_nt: TGTGCCAGCAGTTTGGACAGGAGCTCCTACAATGAGCAGTTCTTC

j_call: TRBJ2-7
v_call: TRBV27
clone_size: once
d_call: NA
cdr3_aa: CASSAGTIEQYF
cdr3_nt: TGTGCCAGCAGCGCCGGGACAATCGAGCAGTACTTC

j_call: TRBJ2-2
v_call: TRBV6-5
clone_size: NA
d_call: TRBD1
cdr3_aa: CASRDRGDIAGELFF
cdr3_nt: TGTGCCAGCAGAGACAGGGGGGATATCGCCGGGGAGCTGTTTTTT

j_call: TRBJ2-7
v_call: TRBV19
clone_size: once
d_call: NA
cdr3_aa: CASSIGGQSSYEQYF
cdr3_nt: TGTGCCAGTAGTATAGGAGGGCAGAGCTCCTACGAGCAGTACTTC

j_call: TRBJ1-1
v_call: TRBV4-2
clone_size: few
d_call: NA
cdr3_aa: CASSQDEGDDTEAFF
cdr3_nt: TGTGCCAGCAGCCAAGATGAGGGGGACGACACTGAAGCTTTCTTT

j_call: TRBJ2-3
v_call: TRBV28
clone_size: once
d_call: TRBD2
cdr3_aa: CASRWTSGRGSDTQYF
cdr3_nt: TGTGCCAGCAGGTGGACTAGCGGGAGGGGTTCAGATACGCAGTATTTT

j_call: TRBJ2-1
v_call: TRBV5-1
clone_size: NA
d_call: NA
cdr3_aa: CASREGSYNEQFF
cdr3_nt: TGCGCCAGCAGGGAGGGGTCCTACAATGAGCAGTTCTTC

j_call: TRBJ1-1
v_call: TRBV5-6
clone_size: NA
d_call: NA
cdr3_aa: CASSSIQGQNTEAFF
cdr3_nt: TGTGCCAGCAGCTCTATACAGGGTCAGAACACTGAAGCTTTCTTT

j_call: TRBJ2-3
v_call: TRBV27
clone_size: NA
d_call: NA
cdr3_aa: CASSLTPVTDTQYF
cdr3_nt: TGTGCCAGCAGTTTAACCCCAGTCACAGATACGCAGTATTTT

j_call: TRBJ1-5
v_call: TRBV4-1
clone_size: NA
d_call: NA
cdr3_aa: CASSFGQSTEPQHF
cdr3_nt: TGCGCCAGCAGCTTCGGACAGTCTACCGAGCCCCAGCATTTT

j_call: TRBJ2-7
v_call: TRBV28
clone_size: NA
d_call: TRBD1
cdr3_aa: CASSHRDRSYEQYF
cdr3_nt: TGTGCCAGCAGTCACCGGGACAGGAGCTACGAGCAGTACTTC

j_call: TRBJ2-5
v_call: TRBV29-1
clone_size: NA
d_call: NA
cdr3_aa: CSASVNQETQYF
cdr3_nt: TGCAGCGCCAGCGTAAACCAAGAGACCCAGTACTTC

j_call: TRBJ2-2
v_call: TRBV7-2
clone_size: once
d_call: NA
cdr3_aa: CASARGGELFF
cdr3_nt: TGTGCCAGCGCCCGGGGCGGGGAGCTGTTTTTT

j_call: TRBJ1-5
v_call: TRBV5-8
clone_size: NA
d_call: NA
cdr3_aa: CASSSRGYSNQPQHF
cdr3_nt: TGTGCCAGCAGCTCGAGAGGGTATAGCAATCAGCCCCAGCATTTT

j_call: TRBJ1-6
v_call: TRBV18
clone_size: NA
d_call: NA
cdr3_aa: CASSSEPALSPLHF
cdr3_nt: TGTGCCAGCTCATCAGAACCAGCACTATCACCCCTCCACTTT